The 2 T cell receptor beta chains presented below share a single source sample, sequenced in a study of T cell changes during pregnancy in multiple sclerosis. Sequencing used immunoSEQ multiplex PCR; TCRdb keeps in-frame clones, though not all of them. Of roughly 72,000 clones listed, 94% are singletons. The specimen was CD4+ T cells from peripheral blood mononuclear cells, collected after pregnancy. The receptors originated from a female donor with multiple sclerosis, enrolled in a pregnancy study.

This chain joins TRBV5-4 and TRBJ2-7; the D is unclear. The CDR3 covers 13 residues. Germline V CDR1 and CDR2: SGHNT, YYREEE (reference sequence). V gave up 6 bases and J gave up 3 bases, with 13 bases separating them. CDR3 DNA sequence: TGTGCCAGCACCCCCCCCGGCGGCTACGAGCAGTACTTC. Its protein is CASTPPGGYEQYF.

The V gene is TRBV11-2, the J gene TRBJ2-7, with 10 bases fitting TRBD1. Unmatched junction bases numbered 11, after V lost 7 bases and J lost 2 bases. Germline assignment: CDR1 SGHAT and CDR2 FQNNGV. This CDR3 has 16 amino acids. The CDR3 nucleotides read TGTGCCAGCATCAGTGGTTTAGGGACAGGGGCCTACGAGCAGTACTTC. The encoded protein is CASISGLGTGAYEQYF.